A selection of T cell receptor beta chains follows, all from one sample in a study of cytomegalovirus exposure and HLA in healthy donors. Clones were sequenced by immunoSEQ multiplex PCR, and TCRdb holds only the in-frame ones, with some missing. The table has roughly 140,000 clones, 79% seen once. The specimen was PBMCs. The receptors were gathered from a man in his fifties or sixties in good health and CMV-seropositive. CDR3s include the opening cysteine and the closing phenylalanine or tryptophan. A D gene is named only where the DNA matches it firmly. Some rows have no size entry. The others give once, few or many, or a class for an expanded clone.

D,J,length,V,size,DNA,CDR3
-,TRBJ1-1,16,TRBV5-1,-,TGCGCCAGCAGCCTCAATTGGCGGGGGGCGAGCACTGAAGCTTTCTTT,CASSLNWRGASTEAFF
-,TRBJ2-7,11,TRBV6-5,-,TGTGCCAGCAGGGAGGGCTACGAGCAGTACTTC,CASREGYEQYF
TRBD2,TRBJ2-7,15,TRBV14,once,TGTGCCAGCAGCCAGGTTCTAGCGGGAGTTCACGAGCAGTACTTC,CASSQVLAGVHEQYF
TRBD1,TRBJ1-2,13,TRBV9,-,TGTGCCAGCAGCCGGACAGGGGTCTATGGCTACACCTTC,CASSRTGVYGYTF
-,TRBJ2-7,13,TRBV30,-,TGTGCCGGCTCCTTCAAACGGGGTGGTGAGCAGTACTTC,CAGSFKRGGEQYF
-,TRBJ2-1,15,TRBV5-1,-,TGCGCCAGCAGCTTGGAAGGGGGATCCTACAATGAGCAGTTCTTC,CASSLEGGSYNEQFF
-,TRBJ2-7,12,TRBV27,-,TGTGCCAGCAGTCCCCGCGGCCACGAGCAGTACTTC,CASSPRGHEQYF
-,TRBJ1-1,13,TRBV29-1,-,TGCAGCGTAGTTTGGACTCCCGACGCTGAAGCTTTCTTT,CSVVWTPDAEAFF
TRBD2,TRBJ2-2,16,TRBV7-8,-,TGTGCCAGCAGCTCTACTAGCGGGAGGGCCACCGGGGAGCTGTTTTTT,CASSSTSGRATGELFF
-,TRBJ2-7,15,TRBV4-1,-,TGCGCCAGCAGCCAAGAAGGAGGGTTCTCCTACGAGCAGTACTTC,CASSQEGGFSYEQYF
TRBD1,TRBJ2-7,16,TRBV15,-,TGTGCCACCAGCAGAGATCATGGACAGGGGCTCTACGAGCAGTACTTC,CATSRDHGQGLYEQYF
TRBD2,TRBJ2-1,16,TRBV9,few,TGTGCCAGCAGCGGCTCGGCGGGAGGGCCGAACAATGAGCAGTTCTTC,CASSGSAGGPNNEQFF
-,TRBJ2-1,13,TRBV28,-,TGTGCCAGCAGTTTATACGGGAGCTATGAGCAGTTCTTC,CASSLYGSYEQFF
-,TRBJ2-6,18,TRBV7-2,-,TGTGCCAGCAGCCTATTAGCGGCCCTAATCTCTGGGGCCAACGCCCTGACTTTC,CASSLLAALISGANALTF